This record covers a single T cell receptor (beta chain). Germline V lookup: CDR1 SGHNT, CDR2 YYREEE (reference sequence). Trimming took 6 bases from V and 0 from J; bases not matched to a gene: 2. CDR3 length: 13 residues. This entry belongs to a study of blood T cell repertoires in COVID-19. Study information: Donors in the United States, Italy and Spain gave samples during acute or convalescent COVID-19.

Participants were placed into cohorts based on the clinical history they reported. Per the authors' pipeline: Nucleated cell counts were estimated from reference gene primer amplification. Assay used: immunoSEQ multiplex PCR; TCRdb lists only in-frame clones, some missing. V and J calls and clone size are those listed in that table; D and trimming were worked out from the DNA. Counted here are 150,000 to 200,000 clones, over 75% occurring once; the ten biggest clones make up around 1.3%. The chain joins TRBV5-4 to TRBJ2-5; 7 nucleotides line up with TRBD1. The sequencing input was PBMCs or T cells enriched from blood (not recorded which). The receptor's source is a human donor with acute COVID-19. The donor label of this sample is uncertain. CDR3 in amino acids: CASTGQDQETQYF. CDR3 in DNA: TGTGCCAGCACCGGACAGGACCAAGAGACCCAGTACTTC.